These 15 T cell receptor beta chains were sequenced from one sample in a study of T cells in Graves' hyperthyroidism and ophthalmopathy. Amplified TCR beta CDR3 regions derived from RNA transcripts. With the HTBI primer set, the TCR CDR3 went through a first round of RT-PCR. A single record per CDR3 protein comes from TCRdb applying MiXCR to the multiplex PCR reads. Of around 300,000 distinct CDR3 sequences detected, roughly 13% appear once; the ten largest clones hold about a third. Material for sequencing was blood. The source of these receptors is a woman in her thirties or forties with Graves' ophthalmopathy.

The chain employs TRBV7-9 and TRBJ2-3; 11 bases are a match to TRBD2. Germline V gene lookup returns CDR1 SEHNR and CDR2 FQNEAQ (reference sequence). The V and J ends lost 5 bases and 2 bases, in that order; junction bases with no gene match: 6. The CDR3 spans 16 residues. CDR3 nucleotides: TGTGCCAGCAGCCGCGGGACTAGCGGACTCACAGATACGCAGTATTTT. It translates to CASSRGTSGLTDTQYF. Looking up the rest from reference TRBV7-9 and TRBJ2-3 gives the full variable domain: DTGVSQNPRHKITKRGQNVTFRCDPISEHNRLYWYRQTLGQGPEFLTYFQNEAQLEKSRLLSDRFSAERPKGSFSTLEIQRTEQGDSAMYLCASSRGTSGLTDTQYFGPGTRLTVL.

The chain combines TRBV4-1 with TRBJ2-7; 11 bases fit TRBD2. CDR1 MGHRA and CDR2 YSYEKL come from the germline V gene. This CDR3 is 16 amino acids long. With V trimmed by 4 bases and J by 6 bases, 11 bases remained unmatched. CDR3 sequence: CASSLGLAGGVGEQYF. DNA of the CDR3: TGCGCCAGCAGCCTAGGGCTAGCGGGAGGAGTTGGCGAGCAGTACTTC.

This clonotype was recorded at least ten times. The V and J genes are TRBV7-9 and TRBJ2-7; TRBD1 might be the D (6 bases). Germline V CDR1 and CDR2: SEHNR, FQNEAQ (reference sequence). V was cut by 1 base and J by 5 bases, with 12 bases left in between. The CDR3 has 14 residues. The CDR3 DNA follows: TGTGCCAGCAGCTTAGGAGGGACATCTAACGAGCAGTACTTC. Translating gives CASSLGGTSNEQYF.

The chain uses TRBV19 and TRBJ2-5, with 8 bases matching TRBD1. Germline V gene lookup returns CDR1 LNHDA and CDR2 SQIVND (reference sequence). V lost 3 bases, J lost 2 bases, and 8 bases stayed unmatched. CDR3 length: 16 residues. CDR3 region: CASSIKGQGPQETQYF. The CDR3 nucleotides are TGTGCCAGTAGTATTAAAGGACAGGGACCACAAGAGACCCAGTACTTC.

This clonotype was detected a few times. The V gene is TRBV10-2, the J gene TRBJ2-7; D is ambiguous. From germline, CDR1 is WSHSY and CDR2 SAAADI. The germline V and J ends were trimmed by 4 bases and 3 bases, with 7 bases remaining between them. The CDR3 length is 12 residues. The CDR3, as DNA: TGCGCCAGCAGTGGGCTACTCTACGAGCAGTACTTC. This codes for CASSGLLYEQYF.

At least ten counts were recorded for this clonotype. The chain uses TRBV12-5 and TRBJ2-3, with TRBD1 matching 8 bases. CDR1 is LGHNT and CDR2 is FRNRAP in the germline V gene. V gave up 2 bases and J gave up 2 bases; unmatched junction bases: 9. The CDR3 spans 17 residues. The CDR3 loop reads CASGLTRTGSDTDTQYF. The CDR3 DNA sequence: TGTGCTAGTGGTTTGACACGGACAGGGTCAGACACAGATACGCAGTATTTT.

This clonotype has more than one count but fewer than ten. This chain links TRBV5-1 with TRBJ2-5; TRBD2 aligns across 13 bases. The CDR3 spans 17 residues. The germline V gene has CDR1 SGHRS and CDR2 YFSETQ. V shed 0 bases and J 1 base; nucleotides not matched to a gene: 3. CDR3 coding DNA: TGCGCCAGCAGCTTGGGCGGACTAGCGGGGGCCCAAGAGACCCAGTACTTC. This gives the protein CASSLGGLAGAQETQYF.

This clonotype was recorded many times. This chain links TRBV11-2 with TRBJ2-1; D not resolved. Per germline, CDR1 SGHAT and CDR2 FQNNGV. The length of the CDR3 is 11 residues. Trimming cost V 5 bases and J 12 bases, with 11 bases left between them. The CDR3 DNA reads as TGTGCCAGCAGCATGACTGTGGGGCAGTTCTTC. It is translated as CASSMTVGQFF.

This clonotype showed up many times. CDR3 coding DNA: TGTGCCATCAGGCTCTCTAACACTGAAGCTTTCTTT. Its protein is CAIRLSNTEAFF. The chain joins TRBV6-1 to TRBJ1-1; D unresolved. The CDR3 runs 12 residues. Trimming pared 10 bases from V and 2 bases from J, leaving 11 bases between. Germline-derived CDR1 and CDR2 are MNHNS and SASEGT.

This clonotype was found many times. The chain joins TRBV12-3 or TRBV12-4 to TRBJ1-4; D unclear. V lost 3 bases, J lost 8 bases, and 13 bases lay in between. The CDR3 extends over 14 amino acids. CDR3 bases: TGTGCCAGCAGTTTTAGGGCAGGCGGGGAAAAACTGTTTTTT. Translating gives CASSFRAGGEKLFF.

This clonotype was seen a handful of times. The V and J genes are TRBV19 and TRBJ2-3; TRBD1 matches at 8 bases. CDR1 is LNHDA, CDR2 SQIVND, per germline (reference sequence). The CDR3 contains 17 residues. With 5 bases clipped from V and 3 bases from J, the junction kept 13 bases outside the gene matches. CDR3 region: CASSGGPWDRLTDTQYF. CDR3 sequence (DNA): TGTGCCAGTAGTGGGGGTCCCTGGGACAGGCTTACAGATACGCAGTATTTT.

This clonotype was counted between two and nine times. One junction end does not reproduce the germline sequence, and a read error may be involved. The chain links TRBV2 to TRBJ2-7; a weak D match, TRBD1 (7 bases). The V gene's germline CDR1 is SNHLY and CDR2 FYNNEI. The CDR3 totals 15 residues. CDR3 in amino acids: CASKLSGGPTYKQYF. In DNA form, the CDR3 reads TGTGCCAGCAAACTCTCAGGGGGGCCCACCTACAAGCAGTACTTC.

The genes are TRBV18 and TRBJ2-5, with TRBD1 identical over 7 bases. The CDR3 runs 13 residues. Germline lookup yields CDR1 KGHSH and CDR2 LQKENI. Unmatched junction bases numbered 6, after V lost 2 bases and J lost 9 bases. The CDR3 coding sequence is TGTGCCAGCTCACCAGGACAGGTCATGGCCCAGTACTTC. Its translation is CASSPGQVMAQYF.

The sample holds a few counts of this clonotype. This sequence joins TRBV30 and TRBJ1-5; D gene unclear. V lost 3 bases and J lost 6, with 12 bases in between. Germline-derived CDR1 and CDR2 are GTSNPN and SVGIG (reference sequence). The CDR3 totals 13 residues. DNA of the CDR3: TGTGCCTGGAGCTTGGAAGGCGCTCAGCCCCAGCATTTT. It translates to CAWSLEGAQPQHF.

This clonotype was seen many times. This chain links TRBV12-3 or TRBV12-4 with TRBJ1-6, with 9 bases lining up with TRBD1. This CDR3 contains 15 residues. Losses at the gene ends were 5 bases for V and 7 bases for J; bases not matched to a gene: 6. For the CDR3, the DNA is TGTGCCAGCAGTCTTCCGGGACAGGGAAATTCACCCCTCCACTTT. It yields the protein CASSLPGQGNSPLHF.